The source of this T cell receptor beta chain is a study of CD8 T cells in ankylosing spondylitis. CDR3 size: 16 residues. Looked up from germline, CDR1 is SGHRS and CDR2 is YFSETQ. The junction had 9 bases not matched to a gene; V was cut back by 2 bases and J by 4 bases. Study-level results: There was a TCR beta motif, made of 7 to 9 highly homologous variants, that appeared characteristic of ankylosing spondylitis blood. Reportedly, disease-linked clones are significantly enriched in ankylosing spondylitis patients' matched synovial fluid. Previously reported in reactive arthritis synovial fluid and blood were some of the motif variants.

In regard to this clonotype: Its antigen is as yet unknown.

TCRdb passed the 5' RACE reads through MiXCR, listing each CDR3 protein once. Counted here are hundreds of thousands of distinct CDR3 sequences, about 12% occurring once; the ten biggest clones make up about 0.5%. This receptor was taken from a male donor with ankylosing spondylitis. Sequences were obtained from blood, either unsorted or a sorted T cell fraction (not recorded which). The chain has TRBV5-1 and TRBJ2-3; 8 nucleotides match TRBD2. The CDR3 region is CASSFDSGAGADTQYF. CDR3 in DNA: TGCGCCAGCAGCTTCGATTCGGGAGCGGGGGCAGATACGCAGTATTTT.